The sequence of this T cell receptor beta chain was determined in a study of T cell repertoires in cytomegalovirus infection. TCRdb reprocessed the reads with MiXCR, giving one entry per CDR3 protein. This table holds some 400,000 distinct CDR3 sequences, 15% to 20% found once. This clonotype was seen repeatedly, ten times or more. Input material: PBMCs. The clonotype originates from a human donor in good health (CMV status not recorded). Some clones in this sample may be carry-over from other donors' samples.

The CDR3 region has the DNA TGTGCCAGCAGCGCCGCGGCGCGCAATCAGCCCCAGCATTTT. It is translated as CASSAAARNQPQHF. The rearrangement links TRBV7-2 to TRBJ1-5; no definite D call. The CDR3 has 14 amino acids. From germline, CDR1 is SGHTA and CDR2 FQGNSA. The V end lost 5 bases, the J end lost 2 bases, and 10 bases lay between the germline ends.